The clone carrying this T cell receptor beta chain was counted a few times. Antigen unknown. The sample's time point: patch test 1, 2 weeks after DPC sensitization. The treatment was: therapeutic diphenylcyclopropenone sensitization with weekly scalp DPC. The study's library attached unique molecular identifiers to single cDNA molecules. Each CDR3 protein is one row after TCRdb ran MiXCR on the RACE reads. The sample holds roughly 160,000 distinct CDR3 sequences, about 14% seen once. V was clipped by 0 bases and J by 4 bases, with 9 bases between them. CDR1 is MNHEY, CDR2 SVGAGI, per germline. This CDR3 comprises 14 residues. This entry belongs to a study of human T cells and chemical hapten exposure. Study observations and caveats: Since the donors had alopecia, their immune response may not be the same as that of healthy people.

The starting material was whole blood, obtained in connection with sensitization to the hapten diphenylcyclopropenone (DPC). This rearrangement joins TRBV6-5 to TRBJ1-2; D call uncertain. The clonotype was recovered from a woman aged 30 to 39 with alopecia areata. Some clones in this sample may be carry-over from other donors' samples. CDR3 residues: CASSYSSTVYGYTF. The DNA of the CDR3 is TGTGCCAGCAGTTACTCGTCGACTGTCTATGGCTACACCTTC.